Listed below are T cell receptor beta chains from one sample, sequenced in a study of cytomegalovirus exposure and HLA in healthy donors. TCRdb's table, derived via immunoSEQ multiplex PCR, lists solely in-frame clones and lacks some. Of approximately 84,000 clones detected, 78% appear once; the ten largest clones hold 2.5%. The source material was PBMCs. The receptors stem from a male donor in good health and CMV-seropositive. Each CDR3 is given with its conserved first and last residue. The D gene is left open where the match is weak. Clone size, where shown, is once, few, many, or a class for clones that have expanded.

v_gene,j_gene,abundance,d_gene,CDR3aa,CDR3nt
TRBV7-8,TRBJ2-5,-,TRBD1,CASSPGQGRTGYF,TGTGCCAGCAGCCCGGGACAGGGGCGAACAGGGTACTTC
TRBV6-4,TRBJ2-3,-,TRBD2,CASSRLAGVSTQYF,TGTGCCAGCAGTAGACTAGCGGGCGTTTCCACGCAGTATTTT
TRBV19,TRBJ1-2,-,-,CASTSSGGLSGGYTF,TGTGCCAGTACCTCGAGCGGGGGATTGTCGGGGGGCTACACCTTC
TRBV25-1,TRBJ2-3,-,-,CASSESVLVVDTQYF,TGTGCCAGCAGTGAATCGGTTCTAGTGGTAGATACGCAGTATTTT
TRBV18,TRBJ2-5,once,-,CASSPLSETQYF,TGTGCCAGCTCACCGCTGAGTGAGACCCAGTACTTC
TRBV7-8,TRBJ2-7,-,TRBD1,CASSLETGGSYEQYF,TGTGCCAGCAGCTTAGAGACAGGGGGCTCCTACGAGCAGTACTTC
TRBV10-3,TRBJ1-3,-,-,CAIKDSGSGNTIYF,TGTGCCATCAAGGACTCCGGCTCTGGAAACACCATATATTTT
TRBV10-3,TRBJ2-5,-,-,CAISESFIQQETQYF,TGTGCCATCAGTGAGTCGTTCATTCAACAAGAGACCCAGTACTTC
TRBV7-9,TRBJ2-7,-,-,CASTQGIYEQYF,TGTGCCAGCACCCAGGGGATCTACGAGCAGTACTTC
TRBV15,TRBJ1-5,-,-,CATSREGAANQPQHF,TGTGCCACCAGCAGAGAGGGGGCTGCGAATCAGCCCCAGCATTTT
TRBV9,TRBJ2-2,-,-,CASSVGVIGELFF,TGTGCCAGCAGCGTAGGAGTAATCGGGGAGCTGTTTTTT
TRBV29-1,TRBJ1-2,-,-,CSVEFAGGSYGYTF,TGCAGCGTTGAATTTGCGGGGGGTAGTTATGGCTACACCTTC
TRBV15,TRBJ2-7,-,TRBD1,CATSRSTGGYEQYF,TGTGCCACCAGCAGATCAACAGGGGGTTACGAGCAGTACTTC
TRBV7-9,TRBJ2-7,-,-,CASSLAAYEQYF,TGTGCCAGCAGCCTAGCCGCCTACGAGCAGTACTTC
TRBV7-9,TRBJ1-1,few,-,CASSLRGEGTEAFF,TGTGCCAGCAGCTTACGGGGGGAAGGCACTGAAGCTTTCTTT
TRBV2,TRBJ2-3,-,-,CASSETRLVNPDTQYF,TGTGCCAGCAGTGAAACGAGACTAGTCAACCCAGATACGCAGTATTTT
TRBV7-2,TRBJ1-2,-,-,CASSLEGAGYTF,TGTGCCAGCAGCTTAGAAGGGGCTGGCTACACCTTC
TRBV28,TRBJ2-5,-,-,CASSLAGQGGKTQYF,TGTGCCAGCAGTTTGGCAGGCCAGGGGGGAAAGACCCAGTACTTC
TRBV27,TRBJ1-1,-,-,CASSISQGMNTEAFF,TGTGCCAGCAGTATTTCACAGGGCATGAACACTGAAGCTTTCTTT
TRBV5-4,TRBJ1-3,-,-,CASSQMDSFVSGNTIYF,TGTGCCAGCAGCCAGATGGACAGCTTTGTCTCTGGAAACACCATATATTTT
TRBV7-2,TRBJ2-7,-,TRBD2,CASSLPPGLVSYEQYF,TGTGCCAGCAGCTTACCCCCGGGACTAGTCTCCTACGAGCAGTACTTC
TRBV6-5,TRBJ2-7,-,TRBD2,CASKRTSGTYEQYF,TGTGCCAGCAAACGGACTAGCGGTACCTACGAGCAGTACTTC
TRBV7-3,TRBJ2-3,-,TRBD1,CASSYTGADTQYF,TGTGCCAGCAGCTACACAGGGGCAGATACGCAGTATTTT
TRBV5-4,TRBJ2-5,-,TRBD2,CASSLPTSGTGETQYF,TGTGCCAGCAGCCTGCCGACTAGCGGGACTGGAGAGACCCAGTACTTC
TRBV2,TRBJ1-2,-,-,CASSEIHSENYGYTF,TGTGCCAGCAGTGAAATCCATTCCGAGAACTATGGCTACACCTTC
TRBV6-1,TRBJ2-2,-,TRBD2,CASRDGLAISGELFF,TGTGCCAGCAGAGACGGACTAGCGATTTCGGGGGAGCTGTTTTTT
TRBV14,TRBJ1-4,-,-,CASSLPVATNEKLFF,TGTGCCAGCAGCCTTCCAGTTGCAACTAATGAAAAACTGTTTTTT
TRBV11-2,TRBJ2-7,-,-,CASSIPTLEQYF,TGTGCCAGCAGCATCCCGACTCTAGAGCAGTACTTC
TRBV5-6,TRBJ2-7,-,TRBD1,CASSGLGQGIDEQYF,TGTGCCAGCAGCGGGCTAGGACAGGGCATCGACGAGCAGTACTTC